The 10 T cell receptor beta chains below all came from one sample that was sequenced in a study of CD4 T cells in relation to SARS-CoV-2 and coronaviruses. Generated by immunoSEQ multiplex PCR, the TCRdb table keeps only in-frame clones and is missing some. The sample carries roughly 26,000 clones, roughly four fifths recorded once. Their cognate antigens are unknown. Before the COVID-19 pandemic, during about 2011-2019, CD4+ T cells were taken from unexposed donors. Isolation of CD4+ T cells took place after about 9 days in culture. The specimen was CD4+ T cells from PBMCs, cultured in vitro. The receptors stem from a human donor in good health.

Written as DNA, the CDR3 is TGTGCCAGCAGCCGACTTAGCGGGCGTAACAATGAGCAGTTCTTC. Encoded protein: CASSRLSGRNNEQFF. The V and J genes are TRBV11-2 and TRBJ2-1; TRBD2 matches at 7 bases. Looked up from germline, CDR1 is SGHAT and CDR2 is FQNNGV. The V segment lost 5 bases and the J segment 5 bases; nucleotides outside the gene matches: 9. The CDR3 is 15 amino acids.

This sequence joins TRBV6-1 and TRBJ1-3; possibly TRBD1 for D (5 bases). The CDR3 is made up of 13 amino acids. In germline, CDR1 is MNHNS, CDR2 SASEGT. Trimming stripped 1 base from V and 8 bases from J, with 9 bases between. CDR3 sequence (DNA): TGTGCCAGCAGTGAAGACAGGCTAGACACCATATATTTT. It is translated as CASSEDRLDTIYF.

This rearrangement joins TRBV6-2 or TRBV6-3 to TRBJ2-5, with unresolved D. Germline loops: CDR1 MNHEY, CDR2 SVGEGT. The CDR3 has 11 residues. Trimming removed 1 base from V and 7 bases from J, with 4 bases in between. This CDR3 is CASSYLGTQYF. CDR3 sequence (DNA): TGTGCCAGCAGTTACTTGGGGACCCAGTACTTC.

The genes are TRBV7-2 and TRBJ1-2; possibly TRBD1 for D (5 bases). This CDR3 spans 14 amino acids. Germline loops: CDR1 SGHTA, CDR2 FQGNSA. V shed 2 bases and J shed 4 bases, with 11 bases lying between them. The CDR3 nucleotides read TGTGCCAGCAGCTTATCCGGGGGGGGCTATGGCTACACCTTC. As protein: CASSLSGGGYGYTF.

The gene calls are TRBV29-1 and TRBJ2-7; no firm D call. Germline V CDR1 and CDR2: SQVTM, ANQGSEA. Trimming shortened V by 5 bases and J by 7 bases, and 12 bases separated the two germline ends. The CDR3 runs 11 residues. The CDR3 reads CSVFVTLEQYF. The CDR3 DNA reads TGCAGCGTTTTTGTCACCCTGGAGCAGTACTTC.

V usage is TRBV6-5 and J usage is TRBJ2-3, with 8 nucleotides matching TRBD2. The trim removed 8 bases at V and 1 base at J, leaving 5 bases unmatched. The CDR3 spans 14 residues. CDR1 and CDR2 from the germline V gene are MNHEY and SVGAGI. As DNA, the CDR3 is TGTGCCAGCTCGGGGGGGTCGGGCACAGATACGCAGTATTTT. Amino acid sequence: CASSGGSGTDTQYF.

The rearrangement uses TRBV9 and TRBJ2-6; TRBD1 or TRBD2 may be the D gene (5 bases each). Germline-derived CDR1 and CDR2 are SGDLS and YYNGEE. Deletions cut 3 bases from V and 1 base from J, with 17 bases between. The CDR3 is made up of 18 amino acids. CDR3 in amino acids: CASSEYPAWGSGANVLTF. In nucleotides, the CDR3 is TGTGCCAGCAGCGAATACCCGGCTTGGGGGTCTGGGGCCAACGTCCTGACTTTC.

The J gene is TRBJ2-7, the V gene TRBV30; 9 nucleotides match TRBD2. This CDR3 contains 14 residues. Germline CDR1 is GTSNPN and CDR2 is SVGIG (reference sequence). The J segment lost 4 bases and the V segment lost 2 bases, leaving 6 bases of the junction unmatched. The CDR3 protein is CAWSLGAGGYEQYF. CDR3 bases: TGTGCCTGGAGTCTAGGAGCGGGAGGTTACGAGCAGTACTTC.

A single count supports this clone. The chain is built from TRBV7-8 and TRBJ2-1; 8 bases fit TRBD2. V shed 2 bases, J shed 10 bases, and the junction held 13 bases outside the gene matches. This CDR3 spans 16 amino acids. Germline V CDR1 and CDR2: SGHVS, FQNEAQ. CDR3 in DNA: TGTGCCAGCAGCTTACTGGCGGGAGGAACCTTCGGGGAGCAGTTCTTC. It encodes CASSLLAGGTFGEQFF.

The V and J genes are TRBV19 and TRBJ2-3, with TRBD1 matching over 7 bases. The ends lost 8 bases at V and 2 bases at J; junction bases unmatched: 1. The CDR3 totals 12 residues. The germline V gene has CDR1 LNHDA and CDR2 SQIVND (reference sequence). For the CDR3, the DNA is TGTGCCAGTGGACAGGCCACAGATACGCAGTATTTT. It translates to CASGQATDTQYF.